The 23 T cell receptor beta chains reported below all come from one sample, sequenced in a study of OX40 agonist ivuxolimab in advanced cancers. The library was prepared using the immunoSEQ multiplex PCR assay. TCRdb mirrors the immuneACCESS table, restricted to in-frame sequences. Some clones are absent from its copies; in checked studies, under half trace to an unresolved V gene, and the reason for the others is unknown. The sample table shows approximately 76,000 clones, and around 85% are seen once. Of the sample, under 0.75% is held by the ten largest clones. The material sequenced was CD4+ or CD8+ T cells sorted from blood, taken in a trial of the OX40 agonist ivuxolimab. Receptor source: an adult with an advanced solid tumor such as melanoma, head and neck, liver or kidney cancer.

This clone was observed a single time. This rearrangement joins TRBV7-2 to TRBJ2-7, with 9 bases identical to TRBD1. This CDR3 is 15 amino acids long. Germline-derived CDR1 and CDR2 are SGHTA and FQGNSA. Trimming at V came to 1 base and at J to 4 bases, leaving 5 bases not matched to a gene. Here the CDR3 reads CASSLDPGTGYEQYF. CDR3 DNA: TGTGCCAGCAGCTTAGATCCCGGGACAGGGTACGAGCAGTACTTC.

The V gene is TRBV6-5, the J gene TRBJ1-3; D is unresolved. The CDR3 covers 14 residues. The V end lost 2 bases, the J end lost 3 bases, and 8 bases lay between the germline ends. CDR1 and CDR2 (germline): MNHEY, SVGAGI. CDR3 residues: CASSYKGFGNTIYF. The CDR3 nucleotides are TGTGCCAGCAGTTACAAAGGGTTTGGAAACACCATATATTTT.

The J gene is TRBJ1-1, the V gene TRBV6-1; no clear D gene. With 2 bases removed from V and 2 bases from J, the gap between germline ends came to 18 bases. The CDR3 loop spans 17 amino acids. Per germline, CDR1 MNHNS and CDR2 SASEGT. In nucleotides, the CDR3 is TGTGCCAGCAGTGAATTGGGGTGGGCGCACTTAAACACTGAAGCTTTCTTT. Its protein product is CASSELGWAHLNTEAFF.

The V gene is TRBV7-2, the J gene TRBJ1-4, with D unresolved. CDR3 size: 13 residues. The V and J ends lost 5 bases and 5 bases respectively, with 9 bases between them. Germline V gene lookup returns CDR1 SGHTA and CDR2 FQGNSA. Written as DNA, the CDR3 is TGTGCCAGCAGCCCCCAGCCGAATGAAAAACTGTTTTTT. As protein: CASSPQPNEKLFF.

The chain is built from TRBV5-1 and TRBJ2-3, with D unresolved. Germline V gives CDR1 SGHRS, CDR2 YFSETQ. V shed 0 bases and J shed 3 bases, with 20 bases lying between them. The CDR3 is 18 amino acids. The CDR3 is CASSLEVGGTRSTDTQYF. In DNA, the CDR3 is TGCGCCAGCAGCTTGGAGGTTGGTGGAACTCGAAGTACAGATACGCAGTATTTT.

The chain combines TRBV7-9 with TRBJ1-4; possibly TRBD1 for D (5 bases). The CDR3 loop spans 14 amino acids. V was trimmed by 5 bases and J by 5 bases, leaving 12 bases between them. Germline assignment: CDR1 SEHNR and CDR2 FQNEAQ (reference sequence). CDR3 DNA sequence: TGTGCCAGCAGCCGTGTTGGGGGGAATGAAAAACTGTTTTTT. Its translation is CASSRVGGNEKLFF.

The chain employs TRBV5-1 and TRBJ1-4; D perhaps matches TRBD1 (5 bases). Trimming left V 1 base short and J 4 bases short, with 17 bases between. Looked up from germline, CDR1 is SGHRS and CDR2 is YFSETQ. The CDR3 extends over 17 amino acids. CDR3 loop: CASSLRDAKTFNEKLFF. The CDR3 nucleotides are TGCGCCAGCAGCTTGAGGGACGCGAAGACCTTTAATGAAAAACTGTTTTTT.

V is TRBV4-2 and J is TRBJ1-5; the D gene is possibly TRBD1 (5 bases). The CDR3 has 15 residues. V was shortened by 4 bases and J by 0 bases, with 10 bases between the two germline ends. The germline gives CDR1 LGHNA, CDR2 YNFKEQ. The CDR3 here is CASSRDRDSNQPQHF. The CDR3 DNA reads TGTGCCAGCAGCCGAGACAGAGATAGCAATCAGCCCCAGCATTTT.

This chain uses TRBV5-1 with TRBJ2-5; TRBD2 aligns across 8 bases. In germline, CDR1 is SGHRS, CDR2 YFSETQ. This CDR3 is 14 amino acids long. V shed 4 bases, J shed 7 bases, and the junction held 9 bases outside the gene matches. CDR3 nucleotide sequence: TGCGCCAGCAGCAACGGGAGGGTAGTAGCGACCCAGTACTTC. This encodes CASSNGRVVATQYF.

The J gene is TRBJ2-4, the V gene TRBV4-3, with TRBD1 identical over 7 bases. From germline, CDR1 is LGHNA and CDR2 YSLEER. The J segment lost 3 bases and the V segment lost 4 bases, leaving 12 bases of the junction unmatched. The CDR3 totals 17 residues. The CDR3 DNA sequence: TGCGCCAGCAGCCGAGAGCCAGAGGGGGCCAACAAAAACATTCAGTACTTC. Its translation is CASSREPEGANKNIQYF.

The chain employs TRBV6-5 and TRBJ2-1, with TRBD2 matching 7 bases. The germline V gene encodes CDR1 MNHEY and CDR2 SVGAGI. The CDR3 contains 15 residues. V gave up 5 bases and J gave up 9 bases; unmatched junction bases: 13. CDR3 nucleotide sequence: TGTGCCAGCAGTCTCTCGTTCGGGACTACGGGTGAGCAGTTCTTC. It yields the protein CASSLSFGTTGEQFF.

The chain joins TRBV6-4 to TRBJ1-6, with 8 bases aligning to TRBD1. V trimming: 6 bases; J trimming: 6 bases; junction bases outside the gene matches: 1. Germline CDR1 reads MRHNA; CDR2 reads SNTAGT. The CDR3 covers 13 residues. The CDR3 DNA reads as TGTGCCAGCAGGGACAGGGTTAATTCACCCCTCCACTTT. Translated: CASRDRVNSPLHF.

The V call is TRBV10-3, the J call TRBJ1-6; 9 nucleotides align to TRBD1. Germline lookup yields CDR1 ENHRY and CDR2 SYGVKD. This CDR3 is built from 12 residues. V lost 5 bases to trimming and J lost 14 bases; unmatched junction nucleotides: 4. CDR3 nucleotide sequence: TGTGCCATCAGTCCGACAGGGGGGACCCTCCACTTT. It translates to CAISPTGGTLHF.

This sequence joins TRBV5-5 and TRBJ2-7, with 8 bases fitting TRBD1. The V segment lost 3 bases and the J segment 5 bases; nucleotides outside the gene matches: 7. CDR1 and CDR2 from the germline V gene are SGHKS and YYEKEE (reference sequence). The CDR3 runs 14 residues. The CDR3 DNA sequence: TGTGCCAGCAGCTCCGTCCAGGGGGCCGACGAGCAGTACTTC. It yields the protein CASSSVQGADEQYF.

CDR3 region: CASSEASGGGTDEQYF. CDR3 nucleotides: TGTGCCAGCAGTGAAGCGTCAGGCGGTGGTACTGACGAGCAGTACTTC. The V gene is TRBV6-1, the J gene TRBJ2-7; D is uncertain. CDR3 length equals 16 residues. Germline V gene data show CDR1 as MNHNS and CDR2 as SASEGT. With 0 bases removed from V and 5 bases from J, the gap between germline ends came to 17 bases.

This clone appeared a single time. J is TRBJ2-1 and V is TRBV4-2, with D maybe TRBD2 (6 bases). The CDR3 totals 13 residues. The V and J ends lost 1 base and 6 bases respectively, with 7 bases between them. Germline V gives CDR1 LGHNA, CDR2 YNFKEQ. The DNA of the CDR3 is TGTGCCAGCAGCCAAGGGCGGGGCAATGAGCAGTTCTTC. Translating gives CASSQGRGNEQFF.

V gene TRBV27 combines with J gene TRBJ1-5; 8 nucleotides match TRBD1. The CDR3 spans 17 residues. Germline-derived CDR1 and CDR2 are MNHEY and SMNVEV (reference sequence). The J segment lost 0 bases and the V segment lost 5 bases, leaving 9 bases of the junction unmatched. The CDR3 DNA sequence: TGTGCCAGCAGTCAAAGACAGGGGTTGGATAGCAATCAGCCCCAGCATTTT. This gives the protein CASSQRQGLDSNQPQHF.

This chain uses TRBV5-1 with TRBJ1-2; 10 bases agree with TRBD1. CDR1 and CDR2 from the germline V gene are SGHRS and YFSETQ. V shed 4 bases and J 7 bases; nucleotides not matched to a gene: 4. The CDR3 spans 13 residues. The CDR3 DNA is TGCGCCAGCAGCCCCGGGACAGGGGTTGGCTACACCTTC. It encodes CASSPGTGVGYTF.

The CDR3 region is CASSQRADRTSYEQYF. In DNA form, the CDR3 reads TGCGCCAGCAGCCAACGCGCGGACAGGACCTCCTACGAGCAGTACTTC. The genes are TRBV4-1 and TRBJ2-7; TRBD1 matches 7 bases. Germline values: CDR1 MGHRA, CDR2 YSYEKL. Trimming took 2 bases from V and 0 from J; bases not matched to a gene: 7. The CDR3 has 16 residues.

As regards this clone: One end of the junction does not line up with germline, which may come from a read error. This chain uses TRBV10-3 with TRBJ2-5; no definite D call. The CDR3 extends over 12 amino acids. Germline CDR1 and CDR2: ENHRY and SYGVKD. CDR3 protein: CATSIRTETQYF. For the CDR3, the DNA is TGTGCCACCAGTATTAGAACAGAGACCCAGTACTTC.

V and J are TRBV9 and TRBJ2-7; 13 bases are shared with TRBD2. CDR3 length: 15 amino acids. CDR1 is SGDLS, CDR2 YYNGEE, per germline. The ends lost 4 bases at V and 4 bases at J; junction bases unmatched: 5. The CDR3 region is CASSPGTSGVYEQYF. The DNA of the CDR3 is TGTGCCAGCAGCCCCGGGACTAGCGGGGTATACGAGCAGTACTTC.

J is TRBJ2-7 and V is TRBV25-1; 9 bases map to TRBD2. The CDR3 loop spans 14 amino acids. CDR1 is MGHDK and CDR2 is SYGVNS in the germline V gene. J gave up 6 bases and V 4 bases, and 7 bases lay outside the gene matches. The CDR3 DNA follows: TGTGCCAGCAGTGCGGTAGCGGGGGTGGGCGAGCAGTACTTC. Translating it yields CASSAVAGVGEQYF.

Only one count was recorded for this clone. CDR3 protein: CASSPPDQPQHF. CDR3 nucleotides: TGTGCCAGCTCACCCCCCGATCAGCCCCAGCATTTT. The chain recombines TRBV18 with TRBJ1-5; D ambiguous. V lost 3 bases, J lost 5 bases, and 5 bases lay in between. This CDR3 has 12 amino acids. CDR1 and CDR2 (germline): KGHSH, LQKENI.